This entry is about one T cell receptor beta chain. This record comes from a study of blood T cell repertoires in COVID-19. The overall study: Whether acute or convalescent, the COVID-19 samples came from the United States, Italy and Spain. PBMCs, B-cell-depleted T cells, or T cells were the source of the cDNA or gDNA that made up the material.

How the authors handled the data: Scientists estimated how many nucleated cells there were by amplifying reference gene primers. Using immunoSEQ multiplex PCR, the repertoire was profiled, and TCRdb retains in-frame clones only, with some absent. Clone size and the V and J calls come from that table; the DNA yielded D and trimming. The table records over 110,000 clones, around 80% of them present only once. In germline, CDR1 is SGHDN, CDR2 FVKESK. V was clipped by 4 bases and J by 2 bases; unmatched bases: 8. This CDR3 is built from 15 residues. This sequence was found in an elderly man with acute or convalescent COVID-19. Sequencing was performed on peripheral blood. The chain recombines TRBV14 with TRBJ2-7; TRBD1 matches at 7 bases. The CDR3 coding sequence is TGTGCCAGCAGCCCACGGACAGGCGTCCCCTACGAGCAGTACTTC. This translates into CASSPRTGVPYEQYF.